The T cell receptor beta chain under discussion was sequenced for a study of yellow fever vaccine responses in identical twins. Study-wide results and caveats: The T cell response to vaccination in identical twins was reportedly partly convergent and partly personalized.

This clonotype was picked up one time. Its antigen remains unidentified. TCRdb reanalysed the RT-PCR reads using MiXCR and keeps one entry per CDR3 protein. The table shows 2,000 or so distinct CDR3 sequences, with around four fifths occurring only once. Germline CDR1 reads SGDLS; CDR2 reads YYNGEE. This CDR3 spans 16 amino acids. Trimming pared 4 bases from V and 1 base from J, leaving 16 bases between. The receptor was derived from a woman aged 18-29 years who received the yellow fever vaccine. This chain connects TRBV9 to TRBJ2-3, with a tentative D call TRBD2 (6 bases). The source material was T cells from blood (PBMCs), unsorted or a sorted subset (not recorded which), sampled before or after yellow fever vaccination (not recorded which). The CDR3 DNA reads as TGTGCCAGCAGCCCAGGTCCTAGCGCAGGCACAGATACGCAGTATTTT. Translated: CASSPGPSAGTDTQYF.